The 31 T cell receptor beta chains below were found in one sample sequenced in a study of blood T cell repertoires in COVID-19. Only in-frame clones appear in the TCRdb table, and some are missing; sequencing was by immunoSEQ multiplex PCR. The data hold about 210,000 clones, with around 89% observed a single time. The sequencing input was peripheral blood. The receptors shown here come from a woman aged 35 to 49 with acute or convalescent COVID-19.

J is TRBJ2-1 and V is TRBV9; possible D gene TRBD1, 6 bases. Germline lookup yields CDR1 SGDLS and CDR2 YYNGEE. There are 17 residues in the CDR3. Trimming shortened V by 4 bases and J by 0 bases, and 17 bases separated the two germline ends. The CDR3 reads CASSPRQELSSYNEQFF. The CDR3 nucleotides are TGTGCCAGCAGCCCCCGACAGGAGCTGAGCTCCTACAATGAGCAGTTCTTC.

The CDR3 region has the DNA TGTGCCAGTAGTATAGATCAAGCAGGGGGAAACTATGGCTACACCTTC. This translates into CASSIDQAGGNYGYTF. This chain uses TRBV19 with TRBJ1-2, with 7 bases fitting TRBD1. The germline V gene encodes CDR1 LNHDA and CDR2 SQIVND (reference sequence). The CDR3 extends over 16 amino acids. V trimming: 0 bases; J trimming: 2 bases; junction bases outside the gene matches: 6.

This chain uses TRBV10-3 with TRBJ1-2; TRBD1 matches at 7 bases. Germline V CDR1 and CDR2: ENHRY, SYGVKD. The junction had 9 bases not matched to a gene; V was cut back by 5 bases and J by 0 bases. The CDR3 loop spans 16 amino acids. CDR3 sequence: CAISPFRQGANYGYTF. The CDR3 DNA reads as TGTGCCATCAGTCCTTTCCGACAGGGCGCTAACTATGGCTACACCTTC.

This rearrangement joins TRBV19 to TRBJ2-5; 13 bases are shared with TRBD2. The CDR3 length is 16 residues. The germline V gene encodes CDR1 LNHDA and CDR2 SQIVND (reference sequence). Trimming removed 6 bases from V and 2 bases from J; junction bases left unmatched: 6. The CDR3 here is CASSPSTSGGQETQYF. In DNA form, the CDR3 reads TGTGCCAGTAGCCCATCGACTAGCGGGGGGCAAGAGACCCAGTACTTC.

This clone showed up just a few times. CDR3 region: CSVEDRETSYTF. DNA of the CDR3: TGCAGCGTTGAAGACAGGGAAACCAGCTACACCTTC. J is TRBJ1-2 and V is TRBV29-1, with D possibly TRBD1 on 5 matching bases. CDR1 and CDR2 from the germline V gene are SQVTM and ANQGSEA. CDR3 length equals 12 residues. Trimming took 0 bases from V and 9 from J, leaving 11 bases between them.

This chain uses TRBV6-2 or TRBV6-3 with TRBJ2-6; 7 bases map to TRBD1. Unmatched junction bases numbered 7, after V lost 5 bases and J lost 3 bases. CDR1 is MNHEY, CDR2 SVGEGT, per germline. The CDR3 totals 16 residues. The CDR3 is CASSHRRGLGANVLTF. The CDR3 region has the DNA TGTGCCAGCAGTCACCGAAGGGGGCTTGGGGCCAACGTCCTGACTTTC.

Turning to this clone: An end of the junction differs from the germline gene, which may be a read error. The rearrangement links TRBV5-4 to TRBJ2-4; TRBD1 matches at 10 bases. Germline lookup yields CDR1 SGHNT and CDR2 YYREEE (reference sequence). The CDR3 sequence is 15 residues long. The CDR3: CASSLAQDRGTLRDF. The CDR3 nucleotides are TGTGCCAGCAGCTTGGCCCAGGACAGGGGGACACTCCGAGATTTC.

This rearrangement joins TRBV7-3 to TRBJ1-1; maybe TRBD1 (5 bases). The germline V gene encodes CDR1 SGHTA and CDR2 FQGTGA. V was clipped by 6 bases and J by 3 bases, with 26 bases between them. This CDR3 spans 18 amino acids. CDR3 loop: CASSSPVPRASWDTEAFF. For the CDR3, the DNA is TGTGCCAGCAGTTCACCGGTCCCCAGGGCGTCGTGGGACACTGAAGCTTTCTTT.

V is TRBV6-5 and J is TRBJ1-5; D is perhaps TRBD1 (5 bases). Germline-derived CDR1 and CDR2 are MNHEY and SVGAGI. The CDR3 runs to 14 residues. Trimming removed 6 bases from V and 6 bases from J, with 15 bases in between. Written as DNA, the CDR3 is TGTGCCAGCAGCCAGCTGGCGGGGCCTCAGCCCCAGCATTTT. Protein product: CASSQLAGPQPQHF.

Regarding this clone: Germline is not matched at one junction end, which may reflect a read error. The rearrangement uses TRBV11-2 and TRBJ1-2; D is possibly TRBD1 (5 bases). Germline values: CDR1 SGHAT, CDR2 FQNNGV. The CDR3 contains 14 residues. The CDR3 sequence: CASSLDGGTYGYTF. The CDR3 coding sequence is TGTGCCAGCAGCCTAGATGGGGGGACCTATGGCTACACCTTC.

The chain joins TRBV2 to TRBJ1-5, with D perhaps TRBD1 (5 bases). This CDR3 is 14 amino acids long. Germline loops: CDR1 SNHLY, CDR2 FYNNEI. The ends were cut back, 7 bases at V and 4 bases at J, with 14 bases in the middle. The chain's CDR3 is CASMGGSANQPQHF. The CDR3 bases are TGTGCCAGCATGGGGGGATCAGCTAATCAGCCCCAGCATTTT.

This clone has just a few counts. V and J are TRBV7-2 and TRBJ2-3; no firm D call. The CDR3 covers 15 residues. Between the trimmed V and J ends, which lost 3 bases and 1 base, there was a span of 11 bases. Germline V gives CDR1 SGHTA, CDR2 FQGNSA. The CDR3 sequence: CASSFPSPRTDTQYF. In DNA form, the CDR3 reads TGTGCCAGCAGCTTCCCTAGTCCACGCACAGATACGCAGTATTTT.

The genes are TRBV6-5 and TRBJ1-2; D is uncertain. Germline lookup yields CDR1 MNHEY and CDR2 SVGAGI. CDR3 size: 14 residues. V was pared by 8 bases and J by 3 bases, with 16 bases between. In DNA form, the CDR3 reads TGTGCCAGCGAAAGGACGGGCGGGTACTATGGCTACACCTTC. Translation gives CASERTGGYYGYTF.

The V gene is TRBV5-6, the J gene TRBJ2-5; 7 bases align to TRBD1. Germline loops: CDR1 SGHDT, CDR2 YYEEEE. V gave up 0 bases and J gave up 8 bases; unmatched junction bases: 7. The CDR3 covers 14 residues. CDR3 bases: TGTGCCAGCAGCTTGGAAGGGGGCGGTTATACCCAGTACTTC. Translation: CASSLEGGGYTQYF.

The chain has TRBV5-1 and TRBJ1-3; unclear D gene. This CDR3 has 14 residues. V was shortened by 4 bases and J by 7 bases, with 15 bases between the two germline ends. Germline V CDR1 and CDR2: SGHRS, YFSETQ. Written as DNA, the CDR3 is TGCGCCAGCAGCACCGGGATCCTAGGGAACACCATATATTTT. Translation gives CASSTGILGNTIYF.

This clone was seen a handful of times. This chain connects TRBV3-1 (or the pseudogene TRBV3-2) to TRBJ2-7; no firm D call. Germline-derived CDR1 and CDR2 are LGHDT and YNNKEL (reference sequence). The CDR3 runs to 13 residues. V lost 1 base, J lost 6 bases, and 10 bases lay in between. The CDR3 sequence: CASSQGAGFEQYV. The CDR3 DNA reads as TGTGCCAGCAGCCAAGGGGCAGGTTTCGAGCAGTACGTC.

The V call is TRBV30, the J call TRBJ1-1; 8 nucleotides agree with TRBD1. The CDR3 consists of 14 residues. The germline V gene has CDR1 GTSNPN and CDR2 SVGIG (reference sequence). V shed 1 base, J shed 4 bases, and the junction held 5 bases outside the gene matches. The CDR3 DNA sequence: TGTGCCTGGAGTGGGGGGACAGGCCGCACTGAAGCTTTCTTT. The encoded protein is CAWSGGTGRTEAFF.

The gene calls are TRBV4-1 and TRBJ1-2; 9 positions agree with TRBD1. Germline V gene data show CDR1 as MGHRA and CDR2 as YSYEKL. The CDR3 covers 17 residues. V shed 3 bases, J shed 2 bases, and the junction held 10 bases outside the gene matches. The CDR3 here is CASSQGYRGRSNYGYTF. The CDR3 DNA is TGCGCCAGCAGCCAGGGATACAGGGGGCGATCGAACTATGGCTACACCTTC.

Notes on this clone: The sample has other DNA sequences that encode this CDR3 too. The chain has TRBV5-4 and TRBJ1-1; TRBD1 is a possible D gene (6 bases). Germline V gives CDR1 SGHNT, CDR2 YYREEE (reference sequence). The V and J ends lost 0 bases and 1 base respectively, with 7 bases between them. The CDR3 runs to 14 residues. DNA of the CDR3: TGTGCCAGCAGCTTGGGACAGGCGAACACTGAAGCTTTCTTT. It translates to CASSLGQANTEAFF. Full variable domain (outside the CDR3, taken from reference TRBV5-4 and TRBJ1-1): ETGVTQSPTHLIKTRGQQVTLRCSSQSGHNTVSWYQQALGQGPQFIFQYYREEENGRGNFPPRFSGLQFPNYSSELNVNALELDDSALYLCASSLGQANTEAFFGQGTRLTVV.

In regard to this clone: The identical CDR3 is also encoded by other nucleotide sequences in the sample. CDR3 sequence reads: CASSSGGDYNEQFF. Written as DNA, the CDR3 is TGTGCCAGTAGCAGCGGGGGGGATTACAATGAGCAGTTCTTC. This chain uses TRBV19 with TRBJ2-1; TRBD2 matches 10 bases. The germline V gene encodes CDR1 LNHDA and CDR2 SQIVND (reference sequence). V lost 6 bases, J lost 4 bases, and 3 bases stayed unmatched. The CDR3 consists of 14 residues.

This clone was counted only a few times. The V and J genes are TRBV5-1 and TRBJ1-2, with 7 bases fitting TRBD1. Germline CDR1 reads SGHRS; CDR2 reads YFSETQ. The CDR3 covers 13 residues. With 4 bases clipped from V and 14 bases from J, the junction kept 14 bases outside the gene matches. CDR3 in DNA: TGCGCCAGCAGCCCGGGGGACAGTTCAAAAAGGACCTTC. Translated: CASSPGDSSKRTF.

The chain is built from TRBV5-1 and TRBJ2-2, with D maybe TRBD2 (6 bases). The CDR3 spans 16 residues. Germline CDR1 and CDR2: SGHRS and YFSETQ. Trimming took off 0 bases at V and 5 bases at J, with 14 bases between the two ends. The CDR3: CASSLGAGHETGELFF. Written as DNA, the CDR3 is TGCGCCAGCAGCTTGGGAGCGGGCCATGAAACCGGGGAGCTGTTTTTT.

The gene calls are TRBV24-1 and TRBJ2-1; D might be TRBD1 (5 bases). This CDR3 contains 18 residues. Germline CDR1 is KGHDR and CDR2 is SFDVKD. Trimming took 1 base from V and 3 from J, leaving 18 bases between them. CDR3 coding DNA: TGTGCCACCAGTGATTTTGGTCCCCGCCCAGGGCGCTACAATGAGCAGTTCTTC. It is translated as CATSDFGPRPGRYNEQFF.

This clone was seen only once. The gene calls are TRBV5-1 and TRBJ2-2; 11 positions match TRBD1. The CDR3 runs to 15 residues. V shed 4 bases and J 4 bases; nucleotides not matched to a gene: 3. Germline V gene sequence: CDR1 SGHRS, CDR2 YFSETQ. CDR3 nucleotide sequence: TGCGCCAGCAGCACCGGGACAGGGGGCACCGGGGAGCTGTTTTTT. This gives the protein CASSTGTGGTGELFF.

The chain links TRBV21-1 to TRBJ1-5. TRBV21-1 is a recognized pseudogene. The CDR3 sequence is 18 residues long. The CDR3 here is CASSDGGGGCYSNQPQHF. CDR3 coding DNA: TGTGCCAGCAGCGACGGGGGAGGCGGTTGCTATAGCAATCAGCCCCAGCATTTT.

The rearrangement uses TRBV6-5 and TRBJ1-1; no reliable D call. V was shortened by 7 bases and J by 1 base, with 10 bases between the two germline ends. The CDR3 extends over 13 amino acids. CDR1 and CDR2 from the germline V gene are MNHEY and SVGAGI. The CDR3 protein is CASTETWNTEAFF. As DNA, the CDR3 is TGTGCCAGCACCGAGACATGGAACACTGAAGCTTTCTTT.

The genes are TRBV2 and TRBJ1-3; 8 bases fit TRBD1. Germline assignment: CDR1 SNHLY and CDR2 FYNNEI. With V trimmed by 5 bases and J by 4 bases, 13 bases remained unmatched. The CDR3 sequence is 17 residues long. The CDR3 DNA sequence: TGTGCCAGCAGTCCGGCGCGGCAGGGGGCGCCAGGAAACACCATATATTTT. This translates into CASSPARQGAPGNTIYF.

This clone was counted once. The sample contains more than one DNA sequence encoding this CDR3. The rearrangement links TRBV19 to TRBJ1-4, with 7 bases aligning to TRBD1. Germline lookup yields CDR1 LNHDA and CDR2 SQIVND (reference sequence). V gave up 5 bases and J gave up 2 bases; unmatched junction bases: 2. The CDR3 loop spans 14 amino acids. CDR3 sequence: CASSPGQTNEKLFF. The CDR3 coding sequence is TGTGCCAGTAGTCCGGGACAGACTAATGAAAAACTGTTTTTT.

This CDR3 reads CASSGGGLGYTF. CDR3 nucleotides: TGTGCCAGCAGCGGAGGAGGGCTTGGCTACACCTTC. The chain uses TRBV7-2 and TRBJ1-2; D is uncertain. V was cut by 5 bases and J by 7 bases, with 11 bases left in between. Germline V lookup: CDR1 SGHTA, CDR2 FQGNSA. The CDR3 has 12 residues.

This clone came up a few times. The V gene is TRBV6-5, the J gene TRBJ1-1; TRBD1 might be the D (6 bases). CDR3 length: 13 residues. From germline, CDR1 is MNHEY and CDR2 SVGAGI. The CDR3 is CATGGGPNTEAFF. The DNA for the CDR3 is TGTGCTACGGGGGGCGGTCCGAACACTGAAGCTTTCTTT.

CDR3 in amino acids: CASSPSFYSGNTIYF. For the CDR3, the DNA is TGTGCCAGCTCACCTTCCTTTTACTCTGGAAACACCATATATTTT. The J gene is TRBJ1-3, the V gene TRBV18; D is uncertain. With 3 bases removed from V and 0 bases from J, the gap between germline ends came to 9 bases. Germline CDR1 reads KGHSH; CDR2 reads LQKENI. This CDR3 is 15 amino acids long.